Below are 5 T cell receptor beta chains sequenced from a single sample in a study of naive and memory T cell subsets. Two oligonucleotides, mixed equimolar, formed the beta constant-region primer covering TRBC1 and TRBC2. The ligated cDNA underwent four PCR rounds using SP2 and nested alpha and beta constant-region primers. TCRdb ran MiXCR on the UMI-ligation and nested PCR reads and lists one entry per CDR3 protein. This table has under 150,000 distinct CDR3 sequences, 15% to 25% appearing once. Antigen specificity for these receptors is unknown. Study results and caveats: Naive repertoires, especially CD8, held a few larger clonotypes, possibly memory cells re-expressing CD45RA.

What was sequenced was naive CD8+ T cells from blood. Source of these receptors: a human donor in good health.

This chain links TRBV29-1 with TRBJ1-2; 8 nucleotides align to TRBD1. Per the germline V gene, CDR1 is SQVTM and CDR2 is ANQGSEA. The CDR3 runs to 13 residues. Unmatched junction bases numbered 7, after V lost 6 bases and J lost 4 bases. The CDR3 spells CSVVTGDSYGYTF. The CDR3 DNA reads as TGCAGCGTCGTGACAGGGGATAGCTATGGCTACACCTTC.

V is TRBV7-9 and J is TRBJ2-7; possibly TRBD1 or TRBD2 for D (5 bases each). V lost 5 bases, J lost 6 bases, and 17 bases lay in between. Germline V gene data show CDR1 as SEHNR and CDR2 as FQNEAQ (reference sequence). CDR3 size: 14 residues. The CDR3 DNA is TGTGCCAGCAGCCCCGGGGACCTCTCGGGCGAGCAGTACTTC. Residues: CASSPGDLSGEQYF.

This clonotype was seen a handful of times. V and J are TRBV30 and TRBJ2-7; a weak D match, TRBD1 (5 bases). V lost 3 bases and J lost 3, with 9 bases in between. Germline V gene lookup returns CDR1 GTSNPN and CDR2 SVGIG (reference sequence). The CDR3 runs to 12 residues. The CDR3 sequence is CAWSRTYYEQYF. The DNA of the CDR3 is TGTGCCTGGAGCAGGACATACTACGAGCAGTACTTC.

This clonotype was picked up many times. The chain uses TRBV29-1 and TRBJ2-3; a possible D gene is TRBD1 (5 bases). CDR3 length equals 16 residues. The germline V and J ends were trimmed by 3 bases and 4 bases, with 20 bases remaining between them. Germline values: CDR1 SQVTM, CDR2 ANQGSEA. CDR3 DNA sequence: TGCAGCGTTGAGCCGGTGGGGCGGACCCCGCCAGATACGCAGTATTTT. Its translation is CSVEPVGRTPPDTQYF.

The sample holds a few counts of this clonotype. The chain has TRBV29-1 and TRBJ2-1; tentative D call: TRBD2 (7 bases). Germline lookup yields CDR1 SQVTM and CDR2 ANQGSEA. V dropped 3 bases and J dropped 12 bases, with 12 bases sitting between them. The CDR3 extends over 11 amino acids. CDR3 protein: CSVDGGQGQFF. In DNA form, the CDR3 reads TGCAGCGTTGACGGGGGGCAGGGGCAGTTCTTC.